These T cell receptor beta chains were read from a single sample in a study of blood T cell repertoires in COVID-19. TCRdb keeps only in-frame clones here, not all; method: immunoSEQ multiplex PCR. The sample includes some 69,000 clones, roughly 90% of them seen just once. Source material: peripheral blood. The receptors derive from a man in his 60s with acute or convalescent COVID-19. The CDR3 runs from the conserved cysteine through the conserved F or W. Each record gives: D gene, V gene, CDR3 protein. D genes are given only for firm matches.

TRBD2	TRBV5-1	CASSLGLAGYDTDTQYF
TRBD1	TRBV10-3	CAIRQGLENSPLHF
NA	TRBV10-3	CAITPGGRTEAFF
TRBD1	TRBV30	CAWSRDSTRPQHF
NA	TRBV7-8	CASSLVGGGARNEQFF
NA	TRBV3-1/TRBV3-2	CASSQGEGTGNTIYF
TRBD1	TRBV5-1	CASSSTPGQGAYEQYF
TRBD1	TRBV11-2	CASSLTAVTGGRTEAFF
TRBD1	TRBV6-5	CASSYGQGGQPQHF
NA	TRBV20-1	CSAREGWGYTF
NA	TRBV5-1	CASSLGVYRLENIQYF
NA	TRBV6-6	CAIGRGSYEQYF
TRBD1	TRBV7-2	CASSLARATGMRMNTEAFF
NA	TRBV3-1/TRBV3-2	CASSKQGHEQFF
NA	TRBV5-1	CASSLAGYSNQPQHF
NA	TRBV11-2	CASRQRKGAVHEQYF
NA	TRBV11-2	CASSFSGRPNEKLFF
TRBD2	TRBV4-1	CASSQEGRRGVGDTQYF
NA	TRBV5-1	CASSEQGFIQETQYF
NA	TRBV10-2	CASSPGGTLKYEQYF
NA	TRBV19	CASSITRDAYEQYF
NA	TRBV18	CASSPRTDLNTEAFF
NA	TRBV10-1	CASSNRASNTGELFF
TRBD1	TRBV2	CASTPGDRREETQYF
NA	TRBV11-2	CASSFPAAGRETQYF
NA	TRBV25-1	CASSNRVPNSPLHF
NA	TRBV7-3	CASSLMGGSNQPQHF
TRBD1	TRBV19	CASRAGGDRQPQHF
TRBD1	TRBV5-6	CASSSGTDKTQYF
TRBD1	TRBV4-1	CASSQDPSGRGEQFF
NA	TRBV2	CASRRDSATEAFF
NA	TRBV11-2	CASRRGGASYEQYF
TRBD1	TRBV6-6	CASRQPGQANYGYTF
TRBD1	TRBV11-2	CASSSRDSPNSPLHF
NA	TRBV2	CASSRENESNQPQHF
NA	TRBV2	CASSERGREGGNTIYF
NA	TRBV5-8	CATRPRHSPLLHTF
NA	TRBV24-1	CATSDRLWAPNTGELFF
TRBD1	TRBV10-3	CAISVGTGKSGPQHF
NA	TRBV7-9	CASSLAQGIDYEQYF
TRBD2	TRBV5-5	CASSLPSGGAGTDTQYF
NA	TRBV4-1	CASSEFPQSGNTEAFF
NA	TRBV6-5	CASTRQGLGEQYF
NA	TRBV12-5	CASAPSGASRNTIYF
TRBD1	TRBV29-1	CSVRWPGTGGTGELFF
NA	TRBV28	CASSSPLTMSYSYEQYF
NA	TRBV7-3	CASSGGGIKQYF
TRBD1	TRBV18	CASSPGQSSYNEQFF